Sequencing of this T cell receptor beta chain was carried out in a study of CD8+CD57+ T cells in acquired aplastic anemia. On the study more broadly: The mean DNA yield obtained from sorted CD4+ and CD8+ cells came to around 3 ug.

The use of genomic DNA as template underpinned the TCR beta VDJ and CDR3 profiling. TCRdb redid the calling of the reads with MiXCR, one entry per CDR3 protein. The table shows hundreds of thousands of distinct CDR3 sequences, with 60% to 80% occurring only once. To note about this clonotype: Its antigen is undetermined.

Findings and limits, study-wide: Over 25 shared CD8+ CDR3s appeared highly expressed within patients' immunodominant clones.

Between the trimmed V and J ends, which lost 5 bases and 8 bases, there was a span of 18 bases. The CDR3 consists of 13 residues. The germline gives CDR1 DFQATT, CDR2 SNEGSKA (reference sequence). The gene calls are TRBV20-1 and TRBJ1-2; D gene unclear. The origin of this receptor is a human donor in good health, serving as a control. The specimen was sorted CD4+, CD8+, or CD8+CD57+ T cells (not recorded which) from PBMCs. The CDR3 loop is CSAGVSELTGYTF. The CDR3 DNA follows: TGCAGTGCTGGGGTGTCTGAGCTCACCGGCTACACCTTC.